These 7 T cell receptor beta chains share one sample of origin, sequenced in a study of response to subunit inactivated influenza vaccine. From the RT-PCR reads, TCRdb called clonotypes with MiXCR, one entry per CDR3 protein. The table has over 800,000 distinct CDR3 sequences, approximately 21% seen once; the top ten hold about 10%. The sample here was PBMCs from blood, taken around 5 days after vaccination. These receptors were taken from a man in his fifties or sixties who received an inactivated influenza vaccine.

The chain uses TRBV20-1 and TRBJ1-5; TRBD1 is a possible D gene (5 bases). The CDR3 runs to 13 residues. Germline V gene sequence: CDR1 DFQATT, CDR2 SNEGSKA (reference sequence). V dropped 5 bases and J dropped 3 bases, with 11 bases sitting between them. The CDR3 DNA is TGCAGTGCTCTCGACAGACCCAATCAGCCCCAGCATTTT. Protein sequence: CSALDRPNQPQHF.

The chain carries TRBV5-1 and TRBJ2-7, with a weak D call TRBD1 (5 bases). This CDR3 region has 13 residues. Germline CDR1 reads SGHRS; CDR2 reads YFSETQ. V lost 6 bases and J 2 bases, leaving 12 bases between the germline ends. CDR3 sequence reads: CASTPQGPYEQYF. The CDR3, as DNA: TGCGCCAGCACCCCTCAGGGCCCCTACGAGCAGTACTTC. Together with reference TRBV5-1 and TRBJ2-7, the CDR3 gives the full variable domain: KAGVTQTPRYLIKTRGQQVTLSCSPISGHRSVSWYQQTPGQGLQFLFEYFSETQRNKGNFPGRFSGRQFSNSRSEMNVSTLELGDSALYLCASTPQGPYEQYFGPGTRLTVT.

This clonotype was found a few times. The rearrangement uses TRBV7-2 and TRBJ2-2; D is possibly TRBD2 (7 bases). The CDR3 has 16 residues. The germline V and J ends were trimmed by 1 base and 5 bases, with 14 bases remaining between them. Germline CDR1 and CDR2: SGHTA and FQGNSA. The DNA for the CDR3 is TGTGCCAGCAGCTTAGTTTCGGGGGGCGGAACCGGGGAGCTGTTTTTT. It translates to CASSLVSGGGTGELFF.

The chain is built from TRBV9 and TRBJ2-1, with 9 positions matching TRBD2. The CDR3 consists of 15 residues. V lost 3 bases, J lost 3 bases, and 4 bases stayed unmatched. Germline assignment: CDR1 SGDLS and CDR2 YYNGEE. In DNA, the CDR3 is TGTGCCAGCAGCGGCGGGGGGGCCCTCTACAATGAGCAGTTCTTC. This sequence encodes CASSGGGALYNEQFF. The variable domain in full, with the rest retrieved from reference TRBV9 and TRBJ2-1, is DSGVTQTPKHLITATGQRVTLRCSPRSGDLSVYWYQQSLDQGLQFLIQYYNGEERAKGNILERFSAQQFPDLHSELNLSSLELGDSALYFCASSGGGALYNEQFFGPGTRLTVL.

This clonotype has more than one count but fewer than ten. The CDR3 DNA reads TGTGCCAGCAACCCCCTGTCCTGGCAGGGAAATATGGAGACCCAGTACTTC. This codes for CASNPLSWQGNMETQYF. The chain is built from TRBV28 and TRBJ2-5, with D tentatively TRBD1 (5 bases). V lost 7 bases to trimming and J lost 5 bases, with 26 bases between them. This CDR3 is built from 17 residues. Per the germline V gene, CDR1 is MDHEN and CDR2 is SYDVKM.

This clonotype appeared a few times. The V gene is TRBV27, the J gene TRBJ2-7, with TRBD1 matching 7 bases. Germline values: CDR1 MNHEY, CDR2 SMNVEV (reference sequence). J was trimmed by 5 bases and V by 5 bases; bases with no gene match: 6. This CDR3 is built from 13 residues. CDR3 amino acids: CASSQGQWDEQYF. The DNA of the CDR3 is TGTGCCAGCAGTCAGGGACAGTGGGACGAGCAGTACTTC.

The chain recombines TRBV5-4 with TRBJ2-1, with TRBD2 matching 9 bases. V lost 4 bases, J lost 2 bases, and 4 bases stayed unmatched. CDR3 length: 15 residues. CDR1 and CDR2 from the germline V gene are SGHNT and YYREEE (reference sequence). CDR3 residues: CASSTAGGPYNEQFF. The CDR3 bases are TGTGCCAGCAGCACGGCGGGAGGGCCCTACAATGAGCAGTTCTTC. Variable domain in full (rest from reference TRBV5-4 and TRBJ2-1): ETGVTQSPTHLIKTRGQQVTLRCSSQSGHNTVSWYQQALGQGPQFIFQYYREEENGRGNFPPRFSGLQFPNYSSELNVNALELDDSALYLCASSTAGGPYNEQFFGPGTRLTVL.